What follows are 17 T cell receptor beta chains derived from one specimen sequenced in a study of T cell responses to AZD1222 COVID-19 vaccine. Data came from immunoSEQ multiplex PCR; TCRdb stores just in-frame clones and leaves some out. The sample contains 200,000 to 250,000 clones, approximately 94% of which appear only once. The source was peripheral blood, collected on day 0 of MenACWY control vaccination. The receptors come from an adult in good health.

The chain has TRBV9 and TRBJ1-1; no reliable D call. V was trimmed by 3 bases and J by 3 bases, leaving 15 bases between them. The CDR3 length is 15 residues. Germline V gene sequence: CDR1 SGDLS, CDR2 YYNGEE. The CDR3 DNA reads as TGTGCCAGCAGCGCCCTTGGCCATCAGGACACTGAAGCTTTCTTT. It translates to CASSALGHQDTEAFF.

V is TRBV3-1 (or the pseudogene TRBV3-2) and J is TRBJ1-1, with a tentative D call TRBD1 (6 bases). V was cut by 4 bases and J by 1 base, with 10 bases left in between. The V gene's germline CDR1 is LGHDT and CDR2 YNNKEL (reference sequence). The CDR3 has 14 amino acids. This CDR3 is CASSRNRANTEAFF. In DNA form, the CDR3 reads TGTGCCAGCAGCCGCAACAGGGCGAACACTGAAGCTTTCTTT.

This chain joins TRBV30 and TRBJ1-1; D unresolved. The CDR3 runs to 13 residues. V lost 5 bases to trimming and J lost 5 bases, with 15 bases between them. Germline loops: CDR1 GTSNPN, CDR2 SVGIG (reference sequence). The CDR3 region is CAWGKTLRTEAFF. CDR3 bases: TGTGCCTGGGGAAAGACCCTGAGGACTGAAGCTTTCTTT.

V usage is TRBV27 and J usage is TRBJ1-2; D is unresolved. The CDR3 covers 14 residues. Germline assignment: CDR1 MNHEY and CDR2 SMNVEV (reference sequence). V lost 3 bases, J lost 4 bases, and 12 bases lay in between. Here the CDR3 reads CASSFRWGTYGYTF. Written as DNA, the CDR3 is TGTGCCAGCAGTTTTAGGTGGGGAACCTATGGCTACACCTTC.

The chain employs TRBV7-2 and TRBJ2-1, with D maybe TRBD2 (5 bases). This CDR3 region has 13 residues. The germline gives CDR1 SGHTA, CDR2 FQGNSA. V lost 2 bases, J lost 10 bases, and 12 bases lay in between. The CDR3 loop is CASSLNSGNEQFF. The CDR3, as DNA: TGTGCCAGCAGCTTAAACTCCGGGAACGAGCAGTTCTTC.

The V gene is TRBV5-4, the J gene TRBJ1-1, with TRBD1 as a possible D gene (6 bases). The CDR3 has 16 amino acids. Trimming removed 7 bases at V and 0 bases at J, with 19 bases between. Looked up from germline, CDR1 is SGHNT and CDR2 is YYREEE (reference sequence). The CDR3 DNA is TGTGCCAGCGGAAGAAACAGGGCAAATCTGAACACTGAAGCTTTCTTT. Translation: CASGRNRANLNTEAFF.

This clone was found once. The chain is built from TRBV4-1 and TRBJ1-2, with 9 positions matching TRBD1. This CDR3 contains 15 residues. V shed 4 bases, J shed 2 bases, and the junction held 5 bases outside the gene matches. CDR1 is MGHRA, CDR2 YSYEKL, per germline. CDR3 sequence reads: CASSLGGQGNYGYTF. DNA of the CDR3: TGCGCCAGCAGCCTTGGGGGACAGGGAAACTATGGCTACACCTTC.

The rearrangement links TRBV5-1 to TRBJ2-5; D unresolved. CDR3 length equals 17 residues. V lost 1 base, J lost 1 base, and 17 bases lay in between. Per germline, CDR1 SGHRS and CDR2 YFSETQ. CDR3: CASSLSLSWGSQETQYF. The CDR3 nucleotides read TGCGCCAGCAGCTTGAGCCTGTCCTGGGGTTCCCAAGAGACCCAGTACTTC.

This chain links TRBV29-1 with TRBJ1-2; 7 nucleotides agree with TRBD1. The V gene's germline CDR1 is SQVTM and CDR2 ANQGSEA. CDR3 size: 12 residues. The V segment lost 7 bases and the J segment 6 bases; nucleotides outside the gene matches: 8. The CDR3 DNA reads TGCAGCGCTACCGGGACAGCCCATGGCTACACCTTC. The encoded protein is CSATGTAHGYTF. The full variable domain, with the rest looked up from reference TRBV29-1 and TRBJ1-2, is SAVISQKPSRDICQRGTSLTIQCQVDSQVTMMFWYRQQPGQSLTLIATANQGSEATYESGFVIDKFPISRPNLTFSTLTVSNMSPEDSSIYLCSATGTAHGYTFGSGTRLTVV.

In this sample, this clone turned up a few times. The CDR3 loop is CASRGRAGQNTEAFF. CDR3 sequence (DNA): TGTGCCAGCAGAGGCCGGGCAGGCCAGAACACTGAAGCTTTCTTT. The genes are TRBV2 and TRBJ1-1; D unresolved. Trimming took 6 bases from V and 1 from J, leaving 15 bases between them. CDR1 is SNHLY and CDR2 is FYNNEI in the germline V gene. The CDR3 has 15 amino acids. The complete variable domain, with remaining parts taken from reference TRBV2 and TRBJ1-1, reads EPEVTQTPSHQVTQMGQEVILRCVPISNHLYFYWYRQILGQKVEFLVSFYNNEISEKSEIFDDQFSVERPDGSNFTLKIRSTKLEDSAMYFCASRGRAGQNTEAFFGQGTRLTVV.

The chain couples TRBV19 to TRBJ2-1; TRBD1 might be the D (6 bases). V was shortened by 6 bases and J by 2 bases, with 11 bases between the two germline ends. The CDR3 contains 14 residues. The germline V gene has CDR1 LNHDA and CDR2 SQIVND (reference sequence). The CDR3 is CASRQGPTYNEQFF. DNA for the CDR3: TGTGCCAGTAGACAGGGACCGACCTACAATGAGCAGTTCTTC. The full variable domain, rest sourced from reference TRBV19 and TRBJ2-1, is DGGITQSPKYLFRKEGQNVTLSCEQNLNHDAMYWYRQDPGQGLRLIYYSQIVNDFQKGDIAEGYSVSREKKESFPLTVTSAQKNPTAFYLCASRQGPTYNEQFFGPGTRLTVL.

The rearrangement links TRBV12-3 or TRBV12-4 to TRBJ1-3, with D unclear. V was shortened by 8 bases and J by 0 bases, with 8 bases between the two germline ends. The CDR3 is made up of 13 amino acids. For the CDR3, the DNA is TGTGCCAGCGTACACTCCTCTGGAAACACCATATATTTT. Translation gives CASVHSSGNTIYF.

The chain joins TRBV4-3 to TRBJ2-5; perhaps D is TRBD1 or TRBD2 (6 bases each). Trimming removed 6 bases from V and 4 bases from J, with 18 bases in between. Germline lookup yields CDR1 LGHNA and CDR2 YSLEER. The CDR3 extends over 15 amino acids. CDR3 loop: CASSSAWGAPETQYF. The CDR3 DNA reads TGCGCCAGCAGTTCCGCATGGGGGGCCCCAGAGACCCAGTACTTC.

The chain joins TRBV10-2 to TRBJ1-6; D is unresolved. This CDR3 contains 15 residues. Trimming pared 2 bases from V and 3 bases from J, leaving 8 bases between. Looked up from germline, CDR1 is WSHSY and CDR2 is SAAADI. CDR3 nucleotides: TGCGCCAGCAGTGAGGGGCCAGTCTATAATTCACCCCTCCACTTT. It encodes CASSEGPVYNSPLHF.

The chain carries TRBV28 and TRBJ1-2, with D hard to call. The CDR3 length is 13 residues. Looked up from germline, CDR1 is MDHEN and CDR2 is SYDVKM. The ends were cut back, 3 bases at V and 4 bases at J, with 9 bases in the middle. The CDR3: CASSFIRSYGYTF. CDR3 sequence (DNA): TGTGCCAGCAGTTTTATCCGGTCCTATGGCTACACCTTC.

The CDR3 DNA reads TGTGCCAGCAGTGAACCTGGCGCCCGAGGCGAGCAGTACTTC. Encoded protein: CASSEPGARGEQYF. V gene TRBV2 combines with J gene TRBJ2-7, with no clear D. Trimming stripped 2 bases from V and 6 bases from J, with 14 bases between. The germline CDR1 and CDR2 sequences are SNHLY and FYNNEI. The CDR3 consists of 14 residues.

The rearrangement uses TRBV18 and TRBJ1-1; 8 bases align to TRBD1. Trimming at V came to 3 bases and at J to 7 bases, leaving 7 bases not matched to a gene. Per the germline V gene, CDR1 is KGHSH and CDR2 is LQKENI. This CDR3 is 14 amino acids long. CDR3 residues: CASSPDRAYGEAFF. CDR3 nucleotides: TGTGCCAGCTCACCGGACAGGGCTTACGGTGAAGCTTTCTTT.